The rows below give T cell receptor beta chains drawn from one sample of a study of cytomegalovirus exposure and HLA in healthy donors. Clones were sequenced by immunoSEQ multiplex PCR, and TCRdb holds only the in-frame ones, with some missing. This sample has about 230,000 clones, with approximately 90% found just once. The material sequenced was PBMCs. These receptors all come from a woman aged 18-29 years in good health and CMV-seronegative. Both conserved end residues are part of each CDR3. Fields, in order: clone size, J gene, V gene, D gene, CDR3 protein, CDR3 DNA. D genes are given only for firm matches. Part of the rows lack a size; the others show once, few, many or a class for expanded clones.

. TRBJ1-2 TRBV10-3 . CAINNQGSGYTF TGTGCCATCAATAACCAGGGTTCTGGCTACACCTTC
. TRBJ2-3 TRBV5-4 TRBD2 CASSLATSGGADTQYF TGTGCCAGCAGCTTGGCGACCAGCGGGGGGGCTGATACGCAGTATTTT
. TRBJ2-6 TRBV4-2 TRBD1 CASKRDLQGHSGANVLTF TGTGCCAGCAAAAGAGACTTACAGGGGCACTCTGGGGCCAACGTCCTGACTTTC
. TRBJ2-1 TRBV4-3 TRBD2 CASSQDASGRGRNEQFF TGCGCCAGCAGCCAAGATGCTAGCGGGAGGGGTAGGAATGAGCAGTTCTTC
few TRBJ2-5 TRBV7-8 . CASSPPAVGPERSGGGETQYF TGTGCCAGCAGCCCCCCCGCCGTGGGACCCGAAAGGTCGGGAGGGGGCGAGACCCAGTACTTC
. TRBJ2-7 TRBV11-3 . CASSFWRGEQYF .
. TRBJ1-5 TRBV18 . CASSPEGQYNQPQHF TGTGCCAGCTCACCCGAGGGACAATACAATCAGCCCCAGCATTTT
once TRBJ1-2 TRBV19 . CASYTSDRPNYGYTF TGTGCCAGTTATACCTCGGACAGACCTAACTATGGCTACACCTTC
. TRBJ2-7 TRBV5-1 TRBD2 CASSSTFREGSYEQYF TGCGCCAGCAGCTCAACGTTCAGGGAGGGCTCCTACGAGCAGTACTTC
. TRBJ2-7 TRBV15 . CATSRDRPDEQYF TGTGCCACCAGCAGAGATCGTCCGGACGAGCAGTACTTC
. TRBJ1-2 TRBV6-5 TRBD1 CASSFRGAISDYGYTF TGTGCCAGCAGTTTCAGGGGGGCCATTTCTGACTATGGCTACACCTTC
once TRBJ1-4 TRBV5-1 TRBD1 CASSRPQGIATNEKLFF TGCGCCAGCAGCCGGCCACAGGGGATTGCAACTAATGAAAAACTGTTTTTT
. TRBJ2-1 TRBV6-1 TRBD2 CASSLAGQTYNEQFF TGTGCCAGCAGCTTAGCGGGTCAGACCTACAATGAGCAGTTCTTC
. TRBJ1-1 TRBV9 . CASSVNREMNTEAFF TGTGCCAGCAGCGTCAACAGGGAGATGAACACTGAAGCTTTCTTT
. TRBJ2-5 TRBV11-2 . CASSRRRASQETQYF TGTGCCAGCAGCAGAAGGAGGGCCAGCCAAGAGACCCAGTACTTC
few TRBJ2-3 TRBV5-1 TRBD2 CASSSRTSGDTQYF TGCGCCAGCAGCTCGAGGACTAGCGGGGATACGCAGTATTTT
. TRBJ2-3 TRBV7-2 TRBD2 CASSLDLAGGTDTQYF TGTGCCAGCAGCTTAGACCTAGCGGGCGGAACAGATACGCAGTATTTT
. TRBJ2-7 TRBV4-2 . CASSQGLGAYEQYF TGTGCCAGCAGCCAGGGACTGGGGGCCTACGAGCAGTACTTC
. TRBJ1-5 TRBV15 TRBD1 CATSRGTGGGQPQHF TGTGCCACCAGCAGAGGGACAGGGGGAGGTCAGCCCCAGCATTTT
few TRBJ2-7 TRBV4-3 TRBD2 CASSQESGISYEQYF TGCGCCAGCAGCCAAGAGAGCGGGATCTCCTACGAGCAGTACTTC
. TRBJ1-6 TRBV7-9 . CASSNTGTHASPLHF TGTGCCAGCAGCAATACAGGAACCCATGCTTCACCCCTCCACTTT
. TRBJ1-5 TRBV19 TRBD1 CASRQGGNQPQHF TGTGCCAGCAGACAGGGGGGCAATCAGCCCCAGCATTTT
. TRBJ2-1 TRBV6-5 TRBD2 CASRNLAGDNEQFF TGTGCCAGCAGGAACCTAGCGGGAGACAATGAGCAGTTCTTC
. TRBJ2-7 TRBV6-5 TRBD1 CASSSPGQGHEQYF TGTGCCAGCAGTTCTCCGGGACAGGGCCACGAGCAGTACTTC
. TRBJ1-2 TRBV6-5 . CASRRENAYGYTF TGTGCCAGCAGGAGAGAAAATGCCTATGGCTACACCTTC
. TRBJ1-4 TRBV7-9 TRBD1 CASSPDRGNEKLFF TGTGCCAGCAGCCCGGACAGGGGTAATGAAAAACTGTTTTTT
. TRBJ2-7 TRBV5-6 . CASSLPPGATYEQYF TGTGCCAGCAGCTTGCCGCCAGGGGCCACCTACGAGCAGTACTTC
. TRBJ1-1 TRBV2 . CASSERRGTEAFF TGTGCCAGCAGTGAGAGAAGGGGCACTGAAGCTTTCTTT
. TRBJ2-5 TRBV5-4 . CASSLESYRLKETQYF TGTGCCAGCAGCTTGGAGTCCTACAGACTAAAAGAGACCCAGTACTTC
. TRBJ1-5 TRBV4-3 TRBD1 CASSQLQGGQPQHF TGCGCCAGCAGCCAGCTACAGGGGGGTCAGCCCCAGCATTTT
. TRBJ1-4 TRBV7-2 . CASSLWSGDEKLFF TGTGCCAGCAGCTTATGGTCAGGGGATGAAAAACTGTTTTTT
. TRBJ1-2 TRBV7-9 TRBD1 CASINRTGAYGYTF TGTGCCAGCATAAATAGGACAGGGGCTTATGGCTACACCTTC
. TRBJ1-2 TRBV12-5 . CASGFSGSLYGYTF TGTGCTAGTGGTTTTAGTGGGAGTCTCTATGGCTACACCTTC
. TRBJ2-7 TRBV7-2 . CASSLMAGTPYEQYF TGTGCCAGCAGCTTAATGGCAGGCACCCCCTACGAGCAGTACTTC
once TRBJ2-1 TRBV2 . CASSRGRSSYNEQFF TGTGCCAGCAGTCGAGGGAGGAGCTCCTACAATGAGCAGTTCTTC
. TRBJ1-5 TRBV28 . CASSAYSNQPQHF TGTGCCAGCAGTGCGTATAGCAATCAGCCCCAGCATTTT
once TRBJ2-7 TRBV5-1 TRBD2 CASSRAGTTGYEQYF TGCGCCAGCAGCCGAGCCGGGACTACCGGTTACGAGCAGTACTTC
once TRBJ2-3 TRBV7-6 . CASRARGGWPDTQYF TGTGCCAGCAGGGCCCGCGGAGGGTGGCCAGATACGCAGTATTTT
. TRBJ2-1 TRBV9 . CASSGPGTTEYEQFF TGTGCCAGCAGCGGCCCCGGGACAACGGAATACGAGCAGTTCTTC